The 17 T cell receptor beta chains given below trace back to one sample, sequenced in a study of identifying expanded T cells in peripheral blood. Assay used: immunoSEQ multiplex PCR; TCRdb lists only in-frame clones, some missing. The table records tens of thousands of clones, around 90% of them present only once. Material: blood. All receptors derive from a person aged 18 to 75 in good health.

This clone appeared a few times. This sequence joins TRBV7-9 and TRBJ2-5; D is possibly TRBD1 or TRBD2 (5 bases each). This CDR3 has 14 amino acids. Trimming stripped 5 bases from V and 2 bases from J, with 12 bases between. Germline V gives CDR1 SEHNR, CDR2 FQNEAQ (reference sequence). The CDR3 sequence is CASSGGTVQETQYF. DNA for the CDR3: TGTGCCAGCAGCGGTGGGACGGTTCAAGAGACCCAGTACTTC.

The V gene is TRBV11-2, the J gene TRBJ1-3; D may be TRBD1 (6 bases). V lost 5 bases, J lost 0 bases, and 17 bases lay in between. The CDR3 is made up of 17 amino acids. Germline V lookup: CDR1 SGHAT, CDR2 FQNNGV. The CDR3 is CASSPWGGTSSGNTIYF. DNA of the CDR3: TGTGCCAGCAGCCCATGGGGGGGCACGAGCTCTGGAAACACCATATATTTT.

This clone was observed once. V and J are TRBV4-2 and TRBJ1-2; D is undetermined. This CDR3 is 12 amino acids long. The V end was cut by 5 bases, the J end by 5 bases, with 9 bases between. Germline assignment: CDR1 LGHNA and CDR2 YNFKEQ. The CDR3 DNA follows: TGTGCCAGCAGCTTAGAAGAGTATGGCTACACCTTC. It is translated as CASSLEEYGYTF.

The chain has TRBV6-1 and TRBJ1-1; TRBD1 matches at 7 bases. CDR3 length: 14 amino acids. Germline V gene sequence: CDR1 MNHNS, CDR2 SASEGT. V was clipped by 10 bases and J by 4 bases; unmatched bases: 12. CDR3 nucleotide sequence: TGTGCCACCCTCGACAGGGTCGGGGGCACTGAAGCTTTCTTT. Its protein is CATLDRVGGTEAFF.

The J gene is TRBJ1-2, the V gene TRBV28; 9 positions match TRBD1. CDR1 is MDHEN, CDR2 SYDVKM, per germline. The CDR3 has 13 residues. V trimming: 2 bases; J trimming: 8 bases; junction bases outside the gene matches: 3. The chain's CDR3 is CASSLDRGLGYTF. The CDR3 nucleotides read TGTGCCAGCAGTTTAGACAGGGGGTTAGGCTACACCTTC.

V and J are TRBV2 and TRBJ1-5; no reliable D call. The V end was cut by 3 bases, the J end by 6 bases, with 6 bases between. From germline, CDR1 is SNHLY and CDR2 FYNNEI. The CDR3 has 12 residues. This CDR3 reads CASSDAVQPQHF. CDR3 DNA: TGTGCCAGCAGTGACGCGGTTCAGCCCCAGCATTTT. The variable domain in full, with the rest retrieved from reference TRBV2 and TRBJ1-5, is EPEVTQTPSHQVTQMGQEVILRCVPISNHLYFYWYRQILGQKVEFLVSFYNNEISEKSEIFDDQFSVERPDGSNFTLKIRSTKLEDSAMYFCASSDAVQPQHFGDGTRLSIL.

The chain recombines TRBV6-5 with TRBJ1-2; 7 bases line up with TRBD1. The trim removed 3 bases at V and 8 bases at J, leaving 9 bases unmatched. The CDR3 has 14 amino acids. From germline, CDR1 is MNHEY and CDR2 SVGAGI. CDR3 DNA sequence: TGTGCCAGCAGTTATTCCCGGGACAGAGGAGGCTACACCTTC. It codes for CASSYSRDRGGYTF.

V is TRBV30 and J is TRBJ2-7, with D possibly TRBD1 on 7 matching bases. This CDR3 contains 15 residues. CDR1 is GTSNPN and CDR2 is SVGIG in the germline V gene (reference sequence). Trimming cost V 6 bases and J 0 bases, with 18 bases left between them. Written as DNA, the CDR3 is TGTGCCTGCCTAGGTTGGAGGGACAGCTCCTACGAGCAGTACTTC. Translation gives CACLGWRDSSYEQYF. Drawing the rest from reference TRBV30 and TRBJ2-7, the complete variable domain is SQTIHQWPATLVQPVGSPLSLECTVEGTSNPNLYWYRQAAGRGLQLLFYSVGIGQISSEVPQNLSASRPQDRQFILSSKKLLLSDSGFYLCACLGWRDSSYEQYFGPGTRLTVT.

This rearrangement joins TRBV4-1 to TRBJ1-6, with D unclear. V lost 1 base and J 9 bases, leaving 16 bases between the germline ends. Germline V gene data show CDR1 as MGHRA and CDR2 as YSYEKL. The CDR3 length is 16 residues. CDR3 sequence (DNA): TGCGCCAGCAGCCAAGCCTCCGTTGGTAAAACTTCACCCCTCCACTTT. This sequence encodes CASSQASVGKTSPLHF.

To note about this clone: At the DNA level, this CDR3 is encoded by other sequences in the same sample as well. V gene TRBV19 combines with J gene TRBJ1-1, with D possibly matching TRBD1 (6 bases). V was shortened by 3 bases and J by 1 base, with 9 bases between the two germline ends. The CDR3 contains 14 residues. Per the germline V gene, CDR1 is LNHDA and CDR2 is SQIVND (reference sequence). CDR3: CASSIGRGNTEAFF. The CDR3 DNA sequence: TGTGCCAGTAGTATTGGCAGGGGGAACACTGAAGCTTTCTTT.

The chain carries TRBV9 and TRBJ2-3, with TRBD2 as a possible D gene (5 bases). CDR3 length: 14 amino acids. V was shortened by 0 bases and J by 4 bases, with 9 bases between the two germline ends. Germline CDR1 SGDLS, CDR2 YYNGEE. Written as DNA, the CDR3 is TGTGCCAGCAGCGTAGAGCTAGCCCCAGATACGCAGTATTTT. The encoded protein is CASSVELAPDTQYF.

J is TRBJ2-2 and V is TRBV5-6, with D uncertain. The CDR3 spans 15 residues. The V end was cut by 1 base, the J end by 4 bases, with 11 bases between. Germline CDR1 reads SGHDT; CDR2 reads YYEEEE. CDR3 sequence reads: CASSLNGRLTGELFF. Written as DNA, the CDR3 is TGTGCCAGCAGCTTGAATGGCAGACTCACCGGGGAGCTGTTTTTT. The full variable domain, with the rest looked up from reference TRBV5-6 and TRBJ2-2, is DAGVTQSPTHLIKTRGQQVTLRCSPKSGHDTVSWYQQALGQGPQFIFQYYEEEERQRGNFPDRFSGHQFPNYSSELNVNALLLGDSALYLCASSLNGRLTGELFFGEGSRLTVL.

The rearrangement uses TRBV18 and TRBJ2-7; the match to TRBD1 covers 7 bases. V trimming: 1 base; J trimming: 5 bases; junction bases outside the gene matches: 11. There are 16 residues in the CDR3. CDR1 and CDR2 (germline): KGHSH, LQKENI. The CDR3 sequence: CASSPRLTGVGDEQYF. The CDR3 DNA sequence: TGTGCCAGCTCACCACGTCTTACAGGGGTCGGGGACGAGCAGTACTTC.

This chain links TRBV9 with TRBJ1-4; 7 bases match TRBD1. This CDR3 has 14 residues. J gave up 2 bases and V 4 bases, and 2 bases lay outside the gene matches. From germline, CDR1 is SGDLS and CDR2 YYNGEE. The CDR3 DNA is TGTGCCAGCAGCTTACAGGGGACTAATGAAAAACTGTTTTTT. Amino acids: CASSLQGTNEKLFF.

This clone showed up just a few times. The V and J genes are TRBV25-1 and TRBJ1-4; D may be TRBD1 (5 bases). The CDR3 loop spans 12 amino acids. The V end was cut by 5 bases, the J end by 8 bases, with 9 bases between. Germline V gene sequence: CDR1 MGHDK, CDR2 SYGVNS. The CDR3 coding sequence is TGTGCCAGCAGTCCCTACAGGGAAAAACTGTTTTTT. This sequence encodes CASSPYREKLFF.

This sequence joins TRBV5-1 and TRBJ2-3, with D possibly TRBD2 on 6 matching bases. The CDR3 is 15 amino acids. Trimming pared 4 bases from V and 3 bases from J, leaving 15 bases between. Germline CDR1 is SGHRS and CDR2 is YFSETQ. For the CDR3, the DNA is TGCGCCAGCAGCCCAATGACTAGTGGTACAGATACGCAGTATTTT. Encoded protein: CASSPMTSGTDTQYF.

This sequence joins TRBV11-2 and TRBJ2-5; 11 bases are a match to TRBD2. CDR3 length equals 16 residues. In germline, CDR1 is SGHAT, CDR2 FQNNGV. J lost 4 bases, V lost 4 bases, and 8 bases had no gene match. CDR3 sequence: CASSWGSGGAGETQYF. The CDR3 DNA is TGTGCCAGCAGCTGGGGTAGCGGGGGGGCCGGAGAGACCCAGTACTTC.